The next 18 T cell receptor beta chains were all read from a single sample in a study of technical replicates of blood from several donors. Sequenced by immunoSEQ multiplex PCR; TCRdb stores in-frame clones only, minus some. The data hold under 95,000 clones, with roughly 94% observed a single time. The sequencing input was T cells isolated from PBMCs. Receptors originate from a human donor in good health.

The chain has TRBV4-1 and TRBJ1-1, with a possible D match to TRBD1 (5 bases). The CDR3 has 19 amino acids. Deletions cut 0 bases from V and 7 bases from J, with 27 bases between. Germline values: CDR1 MGHRA, CDR2 YSYEKL. The CDR3 loop is CASSQDSEGFGIGYLEAFF. CDR3 nucleotides: TGCGCCAGCAGCCAAGATTCGGAGGGGTTCGGGATCGGCTACCTTGAAGCTTTCTTT.

The V gene is TRBV5-1, the J gene TRBJ2-7; D is perhaps TRBD1 (8 bases). Germline loops: CDR1 SGHRS, CDR2 YFSETQ. The CDR3 has 17 amino acids. The V gene lost 4 bases and the J gene lost 0 bases, with 20 bases spanning the gap. CDR3: CASSPTAGQENSYEQYF. CDR3 nucleotide sequence: TGCGCCAGCAGCCCCACAGCGGGACAGGAGAACTCCTACGAGCAGTACTTC.

The chain carries TRBV10-3 and TRBJ1-2, with 9 bases matching TRBD1. V lost 6 bases, J lost 8 bases, and 10 bases stayed unmatched. Germline values: CDR1 ENHRY, CDR2 SYGVKD. The CDR3 has 14 residues. This CDR3 is CAISSSGTGWGYTF. CDR3 sequence (DNA): TGTGCCATCAGCTCGTCCGGGACAGGGTGGGGCTACACCTTC.

This chain joins TRBV5-4 and TRBJ2-4; 7 bases are shared with TRBD2. Germline V lookup: CDR1 SGHNT, CDR2 YYREEE (reference sequence). The J segment lost 3 bases and the V segment lost 1 base, leaving 1 base of the junction unmatched. The CDR3 is made up of 14 amino acids. This CDR3 reads CASSLLAGKNIQYF. The CDR3 nucleotides read TGTGCCAGCAGCTTGTTAGCGGGCAAAAACATTCAGTACTTC.

The rearrangement links TRBV30 to TRBJ2-5; D is ambiguous. The CDR3 has 17 residues. With 2 bases removed from V and 4 bases from J, the gap between germline ends came to 23 bases. Per the germline V gene, CDR1 is GTSNPN and CDR2 is SVGIG (reference sequence). CDR3 in DNA: TGTGCCTGGAGTCTCAATCCGGGTGTAGTAGATTCAGAGACCCAGTACTTC. Translation: CAWSLNPGVVDSETQYF.

This clone was counted only a few times. The chain employs TRBV5-6 and TRBJ1-5; tentative D call: TRBD1 (6 bases). The V gene lost 0 bases and the J gene lost 7 bases, with 14 bases spanning the gap. This CDR3 is built from 15 residues. CDR1 and CDR2 (germline): SGHDT, YYEEEE. The DNA of the CDR3 is TGTGCCAGCAGCTTGGGAGGATGGGGGGGCCAGCCCCAGCATTTT. This gives the protein CASSLGGWGGQPQHF.

This clone was recorded once. The V call is TRBV28, the J call TRBJ2-7; D gene uncertain. The germline V gene has CDR1 MDHEN and CDR2 SYDVKM. The CDR3 is made up of 11 amino acids. The ends were cut back, 2 bases at V and 10 bases at J, with 9 bases in the middle. Here the CDR3 DNA reads TGTGCCAGCAGTTTAAAGACAAATCAGTACTTC. Encoded protein: CASSLKTNQYF.

The V gene is TRBV28, the J gene TRBJ2-3; 16 nucleotides line up with TRBD2. Germline V gene data show CDR1 as MDHEN and CDR2 as SYDVKM. The CDR3 loop spans 19 amino acids. V was clipped by 5 bases and J by 5 bases; unmatched bases: 13. This CDR3 is CASSPINPGLAGGKDTQYF. The CDR3 DNA reads TGTGCCAGCAGTCCGATCAATCCGGGACTAGCGGGAGGGAAAGATACGCAGTATTTT.

The table lists this clone with a count of one. This chain uses TRBV19 with TRBJ1-2; D unresolved. V lost 3 bases and J 5 bases, leaving 4 bases between the germline ends. This CDR3 region has 11 residues. The germline gives CDR1 LNHDA, CDR2 SQIVND (reference sequence). CDR3 nucleotide sequence: TGTGCCAGTAGTATCTATTATGGCTACACCTTC. It is translated as CASSIYYGYTF.

Here the CDR3 DNA reads TGTGCCAGCAGCTTGGGGGGACAGGGACCTGAAGCTTTCTTT. It specifies CASSLGGQGPEAFF. The J gene is TRBJ1-1, the V gene TRBV5-4; 9 bases line up with TRBD1. Trimming at V came to 0 bases and at J to 6 bases, leaving 3 bases not matched to a gene. Germline V gene lookup returns CDR1 SGHNT and CDR2 YYREEE (reference sequence). The CDR3 spans 14 residues. The complete variable domain, with remaining parts taken from reference TRBV5-4 and TRBJ1-1, reads ETGVTQSPTHLIKTRGQQVTLRCSSQSGHNTVSWYQQALGQGPQFIFQYYREEENGRGNFPPRFSGLQFPNYSSELNVNALELDDSALYLCASSLGGQGPEAFFGQGTRLTVV.

The J gene is TRBJ1-2, the V gene TRBV23-1, with a possible D match to TRBD1 (5 bases). TRBV23-1 is designated an ORF whose function remains uncertain. With 4 bases removed from V and 2 bases from J, the gap between germline ends came to 20 bases. There are 17 residues in the CDR3. CDR3: CASSLELTGFLNYGYTF. The CDR3 DNA sequence: TGCGCCAGCAGTCTAGAACTTACAGGCTTTTTGAACTATGGCTACACCTTC.

CDR3 nucleotide sequence: TGCGCCAGCAGCCAAGACCTGCTAGCGGGGTCCTACAATGAGCAGTTCTTC. Translating gives CASSQDLLAGSYNEQFF. This chain joins TRBV4-1 and TRBJ2-1; 9 bases are a match to TRBD2. This CDR3 contains 17 residues. Per germline, CDR1 MGHRA and CDR2 YSYEKL. V lost 0 bases, J lost 1 base, and 4 bases stayed unmatched.

V gene TRBV2 combines with J gene TRBJ1-1; 7 nucleotides agree with TRBD1. Germline trimming cut 6 bases from V and 5 bases from J; bases unmatched to any gene: 9. Germline-derived CDR1 and CDR2 are SNHLY and FYNNEI. This CDR3 has 14 amino acids. The CDR3 nucleotides read TGTGCCAGCAGCGCCTTAGGGGACAGTACTGAAGCTTTCTTT. Amino acids: CASSALGDSTEAFF.

V and J are TRBV5-8 and TRBJ2-3; D is unresolved. In germline, CDR1 is SGHTS, CDR2 YDEGEE. CDR3 length equals 16 residues. Trimming removed 2 bases from V and 2 bases from J, with 15 bases in between. CDR3 coding DNA: TGTGCCAGCAGCTTCTTTGAGGCCGGAGCCACAGATACGCAGTATTTT. Translation gives CASSFFEAGATDTQYF.

This sequence joins TRBV14 and TRBJ1-2; no clear D gene. The CDR3 totals 15 residues. Trimming cost V 1 base and J 4 bases, with 13 bases left between them. CDR1 and CDR2 (germline): SGHDN, FVKESK. DNA for the CDR3: TGTGCCAGCAGCCAAGCAGAGGGAAGGACCTATGGCTACACCTTC. Translating it yields CASSQAEGRTYGYTF.

The CDR3 protein is CASSESNRVIEAFF. As DNA, the CDR3 is TGTGCCAGCAGTGAAAGTAACAGGGTTATCGAAGCTTTCTTT. This rearrangement joins TRBV2 to TRBJ1-1; TRBD1 might be the D (6 bases). This CDR3 region has 14 residues. The V end was cut by 2 bases, the J end by 8 bases, with 15 bases between. CDR1 SNHLY and CDR2 FYNNEI come from the germline V gene.

This chain connects TRBV23-1 to TRBJ1-5, with a possible D match to TRBD1 (6 bases). TRBV23-1 belongs to the ORF category, with a function that is uncertain. The CDR3 has 17 residues. V was cut by 4 bases and J by 4 bases, with 20 bases left in between. CDR3 nucleotides: TGCGCCAGCAGTCTTACCCAACCCAGGACAGAGAATCAGCCCCAGCATTTT. Protein product: CASSLTQPRTENQPQHF.

The chain has TRBV9 and TRBJ1-2, with 9 nucleotides matching TRBD1. V shed 3 bases and J 6 bases; nucleotides not matched to a gene: 12. This CDR3 spans 16 amino acids. Germline V gene data show CDR1 as SGDLS and CDR2 as YYNGEE. The CDR3: CASSAEGQGDLNGYTF. The CDR3 region has the DNA TGTGCCAGCAGCGCAGAGGGACAGGGTGATTTGAATGGCTACACCTTC.